Following are 22 T cell receptor beta chains from one sample sequenced in a study of cytomegalovirus exposure and HLA in healthy donors. A multiplex PCR was run with 60 Vbeta primers and 13 Jbeta primers. The table came from immunoSEQ multiplex PCR; TCRdb's copy has only in-frame clones and leaves some out. The sample shows roughly 130,000 clones, about 80% of them seen only once. The sample consisted of PBMCs. All receptors come from a woman in her 50s in good health and CMV-seronegative.

This rearrangement joins TRBV19 to TRBJ1-2; D is possibly TRBD1 (6 bases). CDR1 is LNHDA and CDR2 is SQIVND in the germline V gene (reference sequence). The length of the CDR3 is 15 residues. Trimming took off 8 bases at V and 4 bases at J, with 20 bases between the two ends. CDR3 nucleotides: TGTGCCAGTGACTTATTCCAGGGGTCCCCCTATGGCTACACCTTC. Encoded protein: CASDLFQGSPYGYTF.

This clone was observed a few times. The chain combines TRBV15 with TRBJ1-5, with TRBD1 matching over 7 bases. CDR3 length: 17 amino acids. The germline V gene has CDR1 LNHNV and CDR2 YYDKDF (reference sequence). The V and J ends lost 0 bases and 3 bases, in that order; junction bases with no gene match: 8. Here the CDR3 DNA reads TGTGCCACCAGCAGAGACGAGGGGGCGCGGGACAATCAGCCCCAGCATTTT. This encodes CATSRDEGARDNQPQHF.

The rearrangement uses TRBV6-5 and TRBJ1-3, with TRBD1 matching 7 bases. CDR1 MNHEY and CDR2 SVGAGI come from the germline V gene. The CDR3 contains 15 residues. Unmatched junction bases numbered 6, after V lost 6 bases and J lost 1 base. The DNA of the CDR3 is TGTGCCAGCAGGACAGGGAGTGGGTCTGGAAACACCATATATTTT. This gives the protein CASRTGSGSGNTIYF.

The chain is built from TRBV30 and TRBJ2-1, with 9 positions matching TRBD2. The V gene's germline CDR1 is GTSNPN and CDR2 SVGIG (reference sequence). V lost 5 bases and J lost 4; bases outside the gene matches: 6. This CDR3 is 14 amino acids long. Here the CDR3 reads CAWFSGSGYNEQFF. The CDR3 bases are TGTGCCTGGTTTAGCGGGAGCGGGTACAATGAGCAGTTCTTC.

The chain employs TRBV5-1 and TRBJ1-3; no clear D gene. V lost 4 bases and J lost 0, with 11 bases in between. Germline-derived CDR1 and CDR2 are SGHRS and YFSETQ. This CDR3 has 15 amino acids. This chain's CDR3 is CASSAPQVSGNTIYF. DNA for the CDR3: TGCGCCAGCAGCGCGCCCCAGGTCTCTGGAAACACCATATATTTT.

As regards this clone: Germline and junction disagree at one end, which may indicate a read error. This chain joins TRBV29-1 and TRBJ1-2; a weak D match, TRBD1 (5 bases). Germline V gene lookup returns CDR1 SQVTM and CDR2 ANQGSEA. This CDR3 spans 13 amino acids. The DNA for the CDR3 is TGCAGCGTGAGACAGCGCCTTAACTATGGCTACCCCTTC. It specifies CSVRQRLNYGYPF.

This clone appeared a few times. This chain links TRBV7-3 with TRBJ2-7, with D uncertain. Per germline, CDR1 SGHTA and CDR2 FQGTGA. CDR3 length: 15 amino acids. The V end lost 5 bases, the J end lost 9 bases, and 23 bases lay between the germline ends. The CDR3 reads CASSPSGGNLDSQYF. The CDR3, as DNA: TGTGCCAGCAGCCCATCGGGTGGCAACCTAGATTCGCAGTACTTC.

The chain carries TRBV18 and TRBJ2-7; the D gene is possibly TRBD1 (5 bases). The CDR3 consists of 13 residues. Germline V gene data show CDR1 as KGHSH and CDR2 as LQKENI. Trimming stripped 2 bases from V and 4 bases from J, with 9 bases between. CDR3: CASSPAGQYEQYV. CDR3 DNA sequence: TGTGCCAGCTCACCAGCTGGACAATACGAGCAGTACGTC.

The genes are TRBV4-2 and TRBJ1-2; no clear D. Trimming stripped 1 base from V and 2 bases from J, with 17 bases between. This CDR3 has 17 residues. CDR1 and CDR2 (germline): LGHNA, YNFKEQ. For the CDR3, the DNA is TGTGCCAGCAGCCAAGTATCTTCTCTTCCTTTAAACTATGGCTACACCTTC. It specifies CASSQVSSLPLNYGYTF.

V and J are TRBV29-1 and TRBJ1-4; TRBD1 matches at 8 bases. Germline lookup yields CDR1 SQVTM and CDR2 ANQGSEA. J gave up 2 bases and V 4 bases, and 3 bases lay outside the gene matches. The length of the CDR3 is 14 residues. The CDR3 DNA reads as TGCAGCGTTGCTGCAGGGGGCACTAATGAAAAACTGTTTTTT. This codes for CSVAAGGTNEKLFF. Drawing the rest from reference TRBV29-1 and TRBJ1-4, the complete variable domain is SAVISQKPSRDICQRGTSLTIQCQVDSQVTMMFWYRQQPGQSLTLIATANQGSEATYESGFVIDKFPISRPNLTFSTLTVSNMSPEDSSIYLCSVAAGGTNEKLFFGSGTQLSVL.

Remarks on this clone: Other nucleotide sequences from this sample produce the same CDR3. The gene calls are TRBV5-1 and TRBJ2-2; D is uncertain. Per the germline V gene, CDR1 is SGHRS and CDR2 is YFSETQ. This CDR3 has 15 residues. Trimming stripped 0 bases from V and 5 bases from J, with 11 bases between. The CDR3 DNA is TGCGCCAGCAGCTTGGGCGGCGAGAATACCGGGGAGCTGTTTTTT. It codes for CASSLGGENTGELFF.

This chain connects TRBV7-9 to TRBJ2-3; TRBD2 agrees at 13 bases. The CDR3 consists of 18 residues. Trimming cost V 1 base and J 1 base; bases outside gene matches: 5. The germline V gene has CDR1 SEHNR and CDR2 FQNEAQ (reference sequence). The CDR3 bases are TGTGCCAGCAGCTTAGAAGGACTAGCGGGAGTGCGCACAGATACGCAGTATTTT. This translates into CASSLEGLAGVRTDTQYF.

The chain carries TRBV5-4 and TRBJ1-6; 8 nucleotides agree with TRBD1. The germline V gene has CDR1 SGHNT and CDR2 YYREEE (reference sequence). With V trimmed by 1 base and J by 7 bases, 4 bases remained unmatched. The CDR3 is made up of 15 amino acids. The DNA for the CDR3 is TGTGCCAGCAGCTTGAGACAGGGGATGAATTCACCCCTCCACTTT. Translation gives CASSLRQGMNSPLHF. The full variable domain, rest sourced from reference TRBV5-4 and TRBJ1-6, is ETGVTQSPTHLIKTRGQQVTLRCSSQSGHNTVSWYQQALGQGPQFIFQYYREEENGRGNFPPRFSGLQFPNYSSELNVNALELDDSALYLCASSLRQGMNSPLHFGNGTRLTVT.

The V call is TRBV4-3, the J call TRBJ2-4, with D unresolved. Deletions cut 0 bases from V and 1 base from J, with 10 bases between. Germline V gene lookup returns CDR1 LGHNA and CDR2 YSLEER. This CDR3 spans 16 amino acids. The CDR3 DNA reads as TGCGCCAGCAGCCAAGACGACTTTCCGGCCAAAAACATTCAGTACTTC. It is translated as CASSQDDFPAKNIQYF.

This clone showed up just once. This chain joins TRBV7-3 and TRBJ2-3; maybe TRBD1 (6 bases). Trimming took off 5 bases at V and 3 bases at J, with 18 bases between the two ends. The germline V gene encodes CDR1 SGHTA and CDR2 FQGTGA. The CDR3 sequence is 16 residues long. CDR3 coding DNA: TGTGCCAGCAGCACCCTTGGGGGCGGAACAACAGATACGCAGTATTTT. This codes for CASSTLGGGTTDTQYF.

This chain joins TRBV15 and TRBJ1-1; D may be TRBD1 (5 bases). V lost 0 bases and J 5 bases, leaving 13 bases between the germline ends. The CDR3 is 15 residues long. Germline V lookup: CDR1 LNHNV, CDR2 YYDKDF (reference sequence). The CDR3 bases are TGTGCCACCAGCAGAGACCCGGACATTGGGACTGAAGCTTTCTTT. It is translated as CATSRDPDIGTEAFF. Drawing the rest from reference TRBV15 and TRBJ1-1, the complete variable domain is DAMVIQNPRYQVTQFGKPVTLSCSQTLNHNVMYWYQQKSSQAPKLLFHYYDKDFNNEADTPDNFQSRRPNTSFCFLDIRSPGLGDTAMYLCATSRDPDIGTEAFFGQGTRLTVV.

V usage is TRBV9 and J usage is TRBJ2-1, with 11 bases matching TRBD2. The CDR3 contains 16 residues. V dropped 4 bases and J dropped 3; count of bases not matched to a gene: 6. Germline-derived CDR1 and CDR2 are SGDLS and YYNGEE. CDR3 DNA sequence: TGTGCCAGCAGCCGAGGGACTAGCGGATTCTACAATGAGCAGTTCTTC. Its protein is CASSRGTSGFYNEQFF. The variable domain in full, with the rest retrieved from reference TRBV9 and TRBJ2-1, is DSGVTQTPKHLITATGQRVTLRCSPRSGDLSVYWYQQSLDQGLQFLIQYYNGEERAKGNILERFSAQQFPDLHSELNLSSLELGDSALYFCASSRGTSGFYNEQFFGPGTRLTVL.

This clone was counted between two and nine times. In DNA, the CDR3 is TGTGCCAGCAGCTTAAGCGTGTCCGAGCAGTACTTC. Translation gives CASSLSVSEQYF. V is TRBV7-2 and J is TRBJ2-7; no firm D call. The CDR3 has 12 amino acids. V shed 2 bases and J shed 6 bases, with 8 bases lying between them. Germline V gene sequence: CDR1 SGHTA, CDR2 FQGNSA.

This clone was counted a few times. The rearrangement uses TRBV28 and TRBJ2-1, with D tentatively TRBD1 (6 bases). The V gene lost 4 bases and the J gene lost 11 bases, with 12 bases spanning the gap. The CDR3 loop spans 12 amino acids. Germline CDR1 reads MDHEN; CDR2 reads SYDVKM. The CDR3 DNA sequence: TGTGCCAGCAGTTCGACAGGTCGTCAGCAGTTCTTC. This codes for CASSSTGRQQFF.

Worth noting for this clone: Different DNA sequences within this sample yield the same CDR3. The rearrangement uses TRBV7-2 and TRBJ2-2; tentative D call: TRBD1 (6 bases). The CDR3 loop spans 14 amino acids. From germline, CDR1 is SGHTA and CDR2 FQGNSA. Trimming stripped 3 bases from V and 2 bases from J, with 7 bases between. In DNA, the CDR3 is TGTGCCAGCAGCTTGGGACAAAACACCGGGGAGCTGTTTTTT. It specifies CASSLGQNTGELFF.

CDR3 loop: CASSLVVYGKAYNEQFF. The CDR3 nucleotides read TGTGCCAGCAGCTTAGTGGTCTACGGGAAAGCATACAATGAGCAGTTCTTC. The rearrangement uses TRBV13 and TRBJ2-1; TRBD2 is a possible D gene (5 bases). The CDR3 has 17 amino acids. Trimming cost V 1 base and J 4 bases, with 17 bases left between them. Germline-derived CDR1 and CDR2 are PRHDT and FYEKMQ (reference sequence). The full variable domain, completed using reference TRBV13 and TRBJ2-1, is AAGVIQSPRHLIKEKRETATLKCYPIPRHDTVYWYQQGPGQDPQFLISFYEKMQSDKGSIPDRFSAQQFSDYHSELNMSSLELGDSALYFCASSLVVYGKAYNEQFFGPGTRLTVL.

This clone was detected only once. The CDR3 DNA sequence: TGTGCCAGCACCGACCTCAGCGGTTCGAACACCGGGGAGCTGTTTTTT. The encoded protein is CASTDLSGSNTGELFF. The chain is built from TRBV7-9 and TRBJ2-2; tentative D call: TRBD2 (5 bases). Germline loops: CDR1 SEHNR, CDR2 FQNEAQ (reference sequence). The CDR3 is made up of 16 amino acids. V gave up 7 bases and J gave up 0 bases, with 15 bases separating them.